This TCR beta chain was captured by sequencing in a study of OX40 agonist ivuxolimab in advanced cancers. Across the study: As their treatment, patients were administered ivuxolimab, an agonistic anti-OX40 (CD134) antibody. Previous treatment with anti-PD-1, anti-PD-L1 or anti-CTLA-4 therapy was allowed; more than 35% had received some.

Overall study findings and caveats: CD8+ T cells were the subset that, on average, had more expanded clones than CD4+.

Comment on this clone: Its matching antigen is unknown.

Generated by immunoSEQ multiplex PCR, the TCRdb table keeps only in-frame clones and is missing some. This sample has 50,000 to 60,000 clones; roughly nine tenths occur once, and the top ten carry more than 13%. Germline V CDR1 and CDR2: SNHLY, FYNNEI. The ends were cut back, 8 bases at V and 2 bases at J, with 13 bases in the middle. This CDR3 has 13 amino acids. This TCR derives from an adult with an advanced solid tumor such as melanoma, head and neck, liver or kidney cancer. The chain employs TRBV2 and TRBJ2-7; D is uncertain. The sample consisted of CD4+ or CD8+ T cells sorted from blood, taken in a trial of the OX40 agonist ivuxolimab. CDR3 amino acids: CASYFWDPYEQYF. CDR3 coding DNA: TGTGCCAGCTACTTCTGGGATCCCTACGAGCAGTACTTC. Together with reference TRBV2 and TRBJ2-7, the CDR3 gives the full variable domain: EPEVTQTPSHQVTQMGQEVILRCVPISNHLYFYWYRQILGQKVEFLVSFYNNEISEKSEIFDDQFSVERPDGSNFTLKIRSTKLEDSAMYFCASYFWDPYEQYFGPGTRLTVT.